What follows are 23 T cell receptor beta chains derived from one specimen sequenced in a study of cytomegalovirus exposure and HLA in healthy donors. Use of 60 Vbeta and 13 Jbeta primers characterized the PCR. Produced via immunoSEQ multiplex PCR; TCRdb's table is partial and in-frame only. Of tens of thousands of clones listed, 65% to 75% were seen once; the top ten hold 7.6%. The sample comprised PBMCs. All receptors derive from a man between 35 and 55 years old in good health and CMV-seropositive.

V and J are TRBV5-1 and TRBJ1-1; TRBD1 matches at 11 bases. J was trimmed by 2 bases and V by 4 bases; bases with no gene match: 7. Germline V lookup: CDR1 SGHRS, CDR2 YFSETQ. The CDR3 consists of 16 residues. CDR3 residues: CASSRTGGVSNTEAFF. The CDR3 nucleotides are TGCGCCAGCAGCAGGACAGGGGGCGTGAGTAACACTGAAGCTTTCTTT.

This CDR3 is CASTGGSYGTGELFF. The DNA of the CDR3 is TGTGCCAGCACGGGCGGGAGTTATGGCACCGGGGAGCTGTTTTTT. The rearrangement joins TRBV28 to TRBJ2-2; TRBD2 aligns across 7 bases. CDR1 and CDR2 from the germline V gene are MDHEN and SYDVKM. The CDR3 has 15 amino acids. The V gene end was trimmed by 7 bases and the J gene end by 4 bases; junction bases not matched to a gene: 9.

This chain connects TRBV11-1 to TRBJ2-7; D possibly corresponds to TRBD2 (5 bases). The germline V and J ends were trimmed by 4 bases and 5 bases, with 21 bases remaining between them. This CDR3 is 16 amino acids long. Germline V gene lookup returns CDR1 SGHAT and CDR2 FQDESV (reference sequence). CDR3 DNA sequence: TGTGCCAGCAGCTCCCCTTTCGAGGGAGCCGGCAACGAGCAGTACTTC. Its translation: CASSSPFEGAGNEQYF.

CDR3 nucleotide sequence: TGTGCCAGCAGTAGACTCAAATCCGGGACAGAAATCTACGAGCAGTACTTC. Protein sequence: CASSRLKSGTEIYEQYF. The V call is TRBV2, the J call TRBJ2-7; 7 nucleotides align to TRBD1. J was trimmed by 3 bases and V by 5 bases; bases with no gene match: 16. Looked up from germline, CDR1 is SNHLY and CDR2 is FYNNEI. The length of the CDR3 is 17 residues.

The rearrangement uses TRBV20-1 and TRBJ1-4; no reliable D call. Trimming cost V 6 bases and J 6 bases, with 8 bases left between them. The CDR3 runs 11 residues. The germline V gene encodes CDR1 DFQATT and CDR2 SNEGSKA (reference sequence). CDR3 nucleotide sequence: TGCAGTGCCCCCGTCTATGAAAAACTGTTTTTT. Translation gives CSAPVYEKLFF.

This chain joins TRBV7-9 and TRBJ2-6; 9 bases map to TRBD1. The CDR3 length is 15 residues. V trimming: 6 bases; J trimming: 2 bases; junction bases outside the gene matches: 2. Germline lookup yields CDR1 SEHNR and CDR2 FQNEAQ (reference sequence). For the CDR3, the DNA is TGTGCCAGCAGGGGGACAGGGCCTGGGGCCAACGTCCTGACTTTC. It yields the protein CASRGTGPGANVLTF.

V is TRBV6-1 and J is TRBJ1-5, with a tentative D call TRBD1 (5 bases). Germline V CDR1 and CDR2: MNHNS, SASEGT. Deletions cut 5 bases from V and 6 bases from J, with 8 bases between. CDR3 size: 12 residues. This chain's CDR3 is CASSPRAQPQHF. CDR3 coding DNA: TGTGCCAGCAGTCCCAGGGCTCAGCCCCAGCATTTT.

This rearrangement joins TRBV5-1 to TRBJ1-1; the D is unclear. Per the germline V gene, CDR1 is SGHRS and CDR2 is YFSETQ. CDR3 size: 14 residues. V lost 0 bases and J 8 bases, leaving 14 bases between the germline ends. The CDR3 bases are TGCGCCAGCAGCTTGGCCCCAGGCGAGTCCGAAGCTTTCTTT. It translates to CASSLAPGESEAFF.

The rearrangement joins TRBV25-1 to TRBJ2-7, with D uncertain. V lost 0 bases and J 6 bases, leaving 3 bases between the germline ends. Germline values: CDR1 MGHDK, CDR2 SYGVNS. The CDR3 runs to 11 residues. The CDR3 DNA follows: TGTGCCAGCAGTGAATATAGCGAGCAGTACTTC. Translation: CASSEYSEQYF.

This chain uses TRBV25-1 with TRBJ2-3, with 8 bases lining up with TRBD1. The CDR3 extends over 14 amino acids. Germline assignment: CDR1 MGHDK and CDR2 SYGVNS. J gave up 0 bases and V 7 bases, and 3 bases lay outside the gene matches. CDR3 DNA: TGTGCCAGCAAACGGACAGGGAGCACAGATACGCAGTATTTT. This encodes CASKRTGSTDTQYF.

The rearrangement uses TRBV6-5 and TRBJ1-2, with 10 bases that match TRBD1. V shed 2 bases, J shed 12 bases, and the junction held 15 bases outside the gene matches. This CDR3 comprises 16 residues. CDR1 MNHEY and CDR2 SVGAGI come from the germline V gene. CDR3 protein: CASSYTGTGVSRVHTF. The CDR3 DNA reads as TGTGCCAGCAGTTACACCGGGACAGGGGTTTCTCGGGTCCACACCTTC.

The chain carries TRBV5-4 and TRBJ1-2; 11 bases are shared with TRBD1. Trimming at V came to 3 bases and at J to 1 base, leaving 2 bases not matched to a gene. The CDR3 consists of 15 residues. CDR1 and CDR2 (germline): SGHNT, YYREEE (reference sequence). CDR3 sequence (DNA): TGTGCCAGCAGCTGGGGACAGGGGGTTAACTATGGCTACACCTTC. It translates to CASSWGQGVNYGYTF. Together with reference TRBV5-4 and TRBJ1-2, the CDR3 gives the full variable domain: ETGVTQSPTHLIKTRGQQVTLRCSSQSGHNTVSWYQQALGQGPQFIFQYYREEENGRGNFPPRFSGLQFPNYSSELNVNALELDDSALYLCASSWGQGVNYGYTFGSGTRLTVV.

The CDR3 nucleotides are TGTGCCAGCGGAGACACCGGGGAGCTGTTTTTT. Residues: CASGDTGELFF. V is TRBV7-9 and J is TRBJ2-2; D remains ambiguous. V dropped 8 bases and J dropped 3 bases, with 4 bases sitting between them. The germline V gene encodes CDR1 SEHNR and CDR2 FQNEAQ (reference sequence). This CDR3 has 11 amino acids.

The chain joins TRBV6-6 to TRBJ2-1; the D gene is possibly TRBD2 (6 bases). V was pared by 6 bases and J by 0 bases, with 12 bases between. CDR1 is MNHNY and CDR2 is SVGAGI in the germline V gene (reference sequence). The CDR3 runs to 15 residues. The CDR3 reads CASSREEGSYNEQFF. Written as DNA, the CDR3 is TGTGCCAGCAGCCGTGAGGAGGGCTCCTACAATGAGCAGTTCTTC.

The chain couples TRBV5-8 to TRBJ1-3, with D possibly being TRBD1 (5 bases). The CDR3 loop spans 16 amino acids. Germline V CDR1 and CDR2: SGHTS, YDEGEE. V lost 7 bases, J lost 4 bases, and 21 bases lay in between. The CDR3 DNA is TGTGCCAGCTACAGGACCTCACTGTCGTCCGGAAACACCATATATTTT. This encodes CASYRTSLSSGNTIYF.

This clone was seen once. This sequence joins TRBV7-3 and TRBJ2-1, with 8 bases lining up with TRBD1. CDR1 SGHTA and CDR2 FQGTGA come from the germline V gene. The CDR3 length is 15 residues. V shed 5 bases, J shed 7 bases, and the junction held 10 bases outside the gene matches. The CDR3 loop is CASSTGTRQGNEQFF. CDR3 sequence (DNA): TGTGCCAGCAGCACAGGGACTCGACAGGGGAATGAGCAGTTCTTC.

This chain links TRBV28 with TRBJ1-3, with TRBD1 identical over 9 bases. From germline, CDR1 is MDHEN and CDR2 SYDVKM. The CDR3 loop spans 17 amino acids. V lost 5 bases to trimming and J lost 0 bases; unmatched junction nucleotides: 8. CDR3 residues: CASSPGTGRGSGNTIYF. In DNA form, the CDR3 reads TGTGCCAGCAGTCCAGGGACAGGGAGAGGCTCTGGAAACACCATATATTTT.

This clone was recorded a few times. The chain combines TRBV11-1 with TRBJ1-1; 9 bases are a match to TRBD1. The CDR3 extends over 15 amino acids. V lost 2 bases, J lost 5 bases, and 6 bases stayed unmatched. Germline values: CDR1 SGHAT, CDR2 FQDESV (reference sequence). This CDR3 reads CASSLPRTGETEAFF. CDR3 nucleotides: TGTGCCAGCAGCTTACCTCGGACAGGGGAGACTGAAGCTTTCTTT. The variable domain in full, with the rest retrieved from reference TRBV11-1 and TRBJ1-1, is EAEVAQSPRYKITEKSQAVAFWCDPISGHATLYWYRQILGQGPELLVQFQDESVVDDSQLPKDRFSAERLKGVDSTLKIQPAELGDSAMYLCASSLPRTGETEAFFGQGTRLTVV.

V gene TRBV27 combines with J gene TRBJ2-7; the D is unclear. Deletions cut 5 bases from V and 3 bases from J, with 11 bases between. The CDR3 sequence is 13 residues long. Germline V lookup: CDR1 MNHEY, CDR2 SMNVEV (reference sequence). CDR3 in DNA: TGTGCCAGCAGTGGCCGTACAATCTACGAGCAGTACTTC. Translation: CASSGRTIYEQYF.

The table lists this clone with a few counts. At one end, the junction sequence differs from germline, possibly due to a read error. This chain uses TRBV4-3 with TRBJ1-1; possible D gene TRBD1, 5 bases. The CDR3 length is 16 residues. Germline-derived CDR1 and CDR2 are LGHNA and YSLEER. The CDR3: CASSQEWGRLNTGAFF. CDR3 sequence (DNA): TGCGCCAGCAGCCAAGAATGGGGCAGACTCAACACTGGAGCTTTCTTT.

The chain recombines TRBV30 with TRBJ1-6, with 7 bases lining up with TRBD1. This CDR3 comprises 17 residues. V shed 0 bases and J 2 bases; nucleotides not matched to a gene: 7. CDR1 GTSNPN and CDR2 SVGIG come from the germline V gene (reference sequence). DNA of the CDR3: TGTGCCTGGAGTGTACCGTTCGGGACAGCCTATAATTCACCCCTCCACTTT. Translating it yields CAWSVPFGTAYNSPLHF.

The CDR3 sequence: CASRSTGFGYTF. The CDR3 region has the DNA TGTGCCAGCAGGAGTACAGGGTTCGGCTACACCTTC. The rearrangement links TRBV28 to TRBJ1-2, with D maybe TRBD1 (6 bases). Trimming removed 6 bases at V and 8 bases at J, with 13 bases between. The CDR3 consists of 12 residues. Germline V gene data show CDR1 as MDHEN and CDR2 as SYDVKM.

The gene calls are TRBV9 and TRBJ1-2, with D possibly being TRBD1 (6 bases). CDR1 is SGDLS, CDR2 YYNGEE, per germline. The CDR3 spans 13 residues. V was trimmed by 1 base and J by 8 bases, leaving 12 bases between them. CDR3 region: CASSVPGQFGYTF. The DNA for the CDR3 is TGTGCCAGCAGCGTACCCGGACAGTTCGGCTACACCTTC.